Sequencing of this T cell receptor (beta chain) was carried out in a study of T cells in tumors after PD-1 blockade. Sequenced by immunoSEQ multiplex PCR; TCRdb stores in-frame clones only, minus some. This table has roughly 4,000 clones, 55% to 80% appearing once. CDR3 length equals 15 residues. With 1 base removed from V and 7 bases from J, the gap between germline ends came to 15 bases. Looked up from germline, CDR1 is SGHNT and CDR2 is YYREEE (reference sequence). The starting material was tumor tissue, obtained before anti-PD-1 treatment. This chain connects TRBV5-4 to TRBJ2-1; D unresolved. The receptor's source is a human donor with basal cell carcinoma. The CDR3 sequence: CASSLRTGWENEQFF. The CDR3 DNA reads TGTGCCAGCAGCTTGAGAACCGGGTGGGAAAATGAGCAGTTCTTC.